This TCR beta chain was recovered during a study of T cell repertoires in cytomegalovirus infection. This CDR3 is 13 amino acids long. V lost 4 bases and J 2 bases, leaving 9 bases between the germline ends. TCRdb ran MiXCR on the reads and lists one entry per CDR3 protein. The data show fewer than 550,000 distinct CDR3 sequences, about 15% seen once. This chain links TRBV12-3 or TRBV12-4 with TRBJ2-7; D may match TRBD1 or TRBD2 (5 bases each). This sequence was found in a human donor in good health (CMV status not recorded). Some clones in this sample may be carry-over from other donors' samples. Material: CD8+ T cells from PBMCs. The chain's CDR3 is CASSWDGAYEQYF. CDR3 DNA sequence: TGTGCCAGCAGTTGGGACGGAGCCTACGAGCAGTACTTC.